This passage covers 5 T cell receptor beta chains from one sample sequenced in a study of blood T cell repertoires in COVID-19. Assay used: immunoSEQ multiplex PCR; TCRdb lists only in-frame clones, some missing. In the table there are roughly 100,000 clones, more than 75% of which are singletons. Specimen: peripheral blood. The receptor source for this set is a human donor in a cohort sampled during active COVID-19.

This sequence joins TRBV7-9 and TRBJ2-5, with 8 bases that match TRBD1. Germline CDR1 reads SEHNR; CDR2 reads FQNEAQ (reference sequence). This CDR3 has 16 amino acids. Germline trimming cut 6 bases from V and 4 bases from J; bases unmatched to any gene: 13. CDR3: CASSYYRGKARETQYF. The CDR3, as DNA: TGTGCCAGCAGTTATTACAGGGGGAAGGCAAGAGAGACCCAGTACTTC.

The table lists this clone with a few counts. The chain's CDR3 is CASSPSGWGNTEAFF. CDR3 sequence (DNA): TGTGCCAGCAGCCCGAGCGGTTGGGGGAACACTGAAGCTTTCTTT. The rearrangement joins TRBV7-3 to TRBJ1-1; D gene unclear. Trimming removed 5 bases at V and 1 base at J, with 14 bases between. The CDR3 is 15 amino acids. Germline CDR1 SGHTA, CDR2 FQGTGA.

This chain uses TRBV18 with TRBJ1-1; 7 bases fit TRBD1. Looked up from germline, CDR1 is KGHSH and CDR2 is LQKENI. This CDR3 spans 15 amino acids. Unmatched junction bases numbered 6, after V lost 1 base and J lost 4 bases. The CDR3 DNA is TGTGCCAGCTCACCACAGGGGGCGGGGGGCACTGAAGCTTTCTTT. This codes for CASSPQGAGGTEAFF.

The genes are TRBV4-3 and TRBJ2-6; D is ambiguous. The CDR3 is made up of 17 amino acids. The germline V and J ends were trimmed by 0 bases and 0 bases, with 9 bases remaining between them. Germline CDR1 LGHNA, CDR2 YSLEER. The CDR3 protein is CASSQERLYSGANVLTF. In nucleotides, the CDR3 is TGCGCCAGCAGCCAAGAACGCCTATACTCTGGGGCCAACGTCCTGACTTTC.

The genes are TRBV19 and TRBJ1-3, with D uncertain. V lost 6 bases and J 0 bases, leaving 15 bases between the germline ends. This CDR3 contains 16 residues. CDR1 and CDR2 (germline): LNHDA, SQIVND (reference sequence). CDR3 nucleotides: TGTGCCAGTAGCTCATCCGGTGTTCCCTCTGGAAACACCATATATTTT. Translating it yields CASSSSGVPSGNTIYF.